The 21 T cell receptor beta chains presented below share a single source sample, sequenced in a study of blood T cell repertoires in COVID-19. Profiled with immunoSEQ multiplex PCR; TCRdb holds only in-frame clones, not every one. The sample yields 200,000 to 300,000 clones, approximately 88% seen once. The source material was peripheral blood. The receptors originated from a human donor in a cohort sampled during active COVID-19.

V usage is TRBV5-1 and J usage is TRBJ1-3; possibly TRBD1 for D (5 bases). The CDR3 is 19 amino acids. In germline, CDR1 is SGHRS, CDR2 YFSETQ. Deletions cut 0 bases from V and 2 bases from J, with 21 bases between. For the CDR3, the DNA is TGCGCCAGCAGCTTGGATATCGGTGGAGGGGACTTCACTGGAAACACCATATATTTT. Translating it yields CASSLDIGGGDFTGNTIYF.

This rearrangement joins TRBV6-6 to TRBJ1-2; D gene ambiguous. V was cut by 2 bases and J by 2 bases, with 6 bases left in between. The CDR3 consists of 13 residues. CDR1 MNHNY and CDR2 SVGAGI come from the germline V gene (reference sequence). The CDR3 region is CASSYRVNYGYTF. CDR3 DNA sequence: TGTGCCAGCAGTTACCGGGTGAACTATGGCTACACCTTC.

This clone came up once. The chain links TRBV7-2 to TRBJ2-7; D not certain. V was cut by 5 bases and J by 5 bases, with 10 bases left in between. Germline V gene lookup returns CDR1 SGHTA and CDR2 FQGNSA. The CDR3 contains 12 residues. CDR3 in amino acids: CASSREAHEQYF. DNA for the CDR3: TGTGCCAGCAGCCGAGAGGCCCACGAGCAGTACTTC. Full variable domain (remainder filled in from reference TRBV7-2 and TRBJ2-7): GAGVSQSPSNKVTEKGKDVELRCDPISGHTALYWYRQSLGQGLEFLIYFQGNSAPDKSGLPSDRFSAERTGGSVSTLTIQRTQQEDSAVYLCASSREAHEQYFGPGTRLTVT.

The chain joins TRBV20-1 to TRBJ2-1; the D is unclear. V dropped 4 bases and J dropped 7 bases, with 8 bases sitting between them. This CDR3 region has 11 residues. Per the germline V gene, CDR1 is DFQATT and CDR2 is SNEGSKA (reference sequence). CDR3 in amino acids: CSAIRRNEQFF. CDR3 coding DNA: TGCAGTGCTATTCGCAGGAATGAGCAGTTCTTC.

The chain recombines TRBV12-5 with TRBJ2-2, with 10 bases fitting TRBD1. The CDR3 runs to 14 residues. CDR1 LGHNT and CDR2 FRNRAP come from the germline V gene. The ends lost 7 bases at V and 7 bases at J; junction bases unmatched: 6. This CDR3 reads CASARQGAGGELFF. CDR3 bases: TGTGCTAGTGCCAGACAGGGGGCAGGCGGGGAGCTGTTTTTT.

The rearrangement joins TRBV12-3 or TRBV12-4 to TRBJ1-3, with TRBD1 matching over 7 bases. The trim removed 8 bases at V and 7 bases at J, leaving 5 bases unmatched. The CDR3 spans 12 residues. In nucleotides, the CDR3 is TGTGCCAGCCACAGGGGCGGGAACACCATATATTTT. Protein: CASHRGGNTIYF.

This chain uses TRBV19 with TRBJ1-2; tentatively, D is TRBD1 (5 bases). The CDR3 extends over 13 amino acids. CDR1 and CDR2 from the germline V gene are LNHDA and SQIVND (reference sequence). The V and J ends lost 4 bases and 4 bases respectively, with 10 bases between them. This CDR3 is CASSRDQGYGYTF. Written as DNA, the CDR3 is TGTGCCAGTAGTAGAGATCAGGGCTATGGCTACACCTTC. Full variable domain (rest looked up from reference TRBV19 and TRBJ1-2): DGGITQSPKYLFRKEGQNVTLSCEQNLNHDAMYWYRQDPGQGLRLIYYSQIVNDFQKGDIAEGYSVSREKKESFPLTVTSAQKNPTAFYLCASSRDQGYGYTFGSGTRLTVV.

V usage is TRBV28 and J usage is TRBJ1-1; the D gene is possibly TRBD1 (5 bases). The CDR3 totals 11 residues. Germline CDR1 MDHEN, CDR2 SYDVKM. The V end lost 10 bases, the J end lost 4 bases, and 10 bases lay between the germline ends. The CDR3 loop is CATIQVTEAFF. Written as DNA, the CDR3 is TGTGCCACCATACAGGTCACTGAAGCTTTCTTT.

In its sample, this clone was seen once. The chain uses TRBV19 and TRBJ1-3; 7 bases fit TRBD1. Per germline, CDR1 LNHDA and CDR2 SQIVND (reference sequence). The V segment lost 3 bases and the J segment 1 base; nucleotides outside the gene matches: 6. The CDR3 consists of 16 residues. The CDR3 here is CASSILGTASGNTIYF. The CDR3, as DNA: TGTGCCAGTAGTATCCTAGGGACAGCGTCTGGAAACACCATATATTTT.

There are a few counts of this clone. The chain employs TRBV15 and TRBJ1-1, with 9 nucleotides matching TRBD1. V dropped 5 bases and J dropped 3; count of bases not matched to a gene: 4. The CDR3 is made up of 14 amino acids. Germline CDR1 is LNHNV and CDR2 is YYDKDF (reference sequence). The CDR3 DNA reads TGTGCCACCAGCGGGGACAGGGATGACACTGAAGCTTTCTTT. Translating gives CATSGDRDDTEAFF.

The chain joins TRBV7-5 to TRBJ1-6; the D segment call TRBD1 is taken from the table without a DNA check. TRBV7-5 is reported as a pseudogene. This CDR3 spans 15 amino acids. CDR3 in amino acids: CVRRLFRGINSPLHF. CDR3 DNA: TGTGTCAGACGGCTTTTCAGGGGAATAAATTCACCCCTCCACTTT.

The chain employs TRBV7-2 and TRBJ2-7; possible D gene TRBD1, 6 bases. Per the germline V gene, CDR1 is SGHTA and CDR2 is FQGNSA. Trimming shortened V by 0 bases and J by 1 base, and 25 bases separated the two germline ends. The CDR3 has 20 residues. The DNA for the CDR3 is TGTGCCAGCAGCTTAGCGCGTAGCCCCTTAGGGGGTTTCTTTTCCTACGAGCAGTACTTC. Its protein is CASSLARSPLGGFFSYEQYF. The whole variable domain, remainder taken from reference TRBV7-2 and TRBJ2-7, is GAGVSQSPSNKVTEKGKDVELRCDPISGHTALYWYRQSLGQGLEFLIYFQGNSAPDKSGLPSDRFSAERTGGSVSTLTIQRTQQEDSAVYLCASSLARSPLGGFFSYEQYFGPGTRLTVT.

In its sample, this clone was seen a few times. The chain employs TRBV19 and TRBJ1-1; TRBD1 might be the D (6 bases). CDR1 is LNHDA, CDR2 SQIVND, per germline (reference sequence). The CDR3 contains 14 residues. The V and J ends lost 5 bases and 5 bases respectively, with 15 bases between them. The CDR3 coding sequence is TGTGCCAGTAGTCCAAATGGACAGCGTACTGAAGCTTTCTTT. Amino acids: CASSPNGQRTEAFF.

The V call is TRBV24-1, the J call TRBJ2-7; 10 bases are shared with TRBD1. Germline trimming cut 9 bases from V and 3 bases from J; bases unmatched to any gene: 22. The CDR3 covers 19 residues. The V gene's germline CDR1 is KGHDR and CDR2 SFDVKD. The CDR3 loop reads CATYLRADRGCRRGYEQYF. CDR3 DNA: TGTGCCACCTACCTTCGCGCGGACAGGGGGTGCCGTCGCGGCTACGAGCAGTACTTC.

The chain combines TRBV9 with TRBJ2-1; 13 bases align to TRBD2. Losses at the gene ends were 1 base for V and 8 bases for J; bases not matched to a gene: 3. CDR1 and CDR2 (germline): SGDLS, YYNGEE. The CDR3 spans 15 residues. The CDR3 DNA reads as TGTGCCAGCAGCGTAACTAGCGGGGGGGCCGATGAGCAGTTCTTC. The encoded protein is CASSVTSGGADEQFF.

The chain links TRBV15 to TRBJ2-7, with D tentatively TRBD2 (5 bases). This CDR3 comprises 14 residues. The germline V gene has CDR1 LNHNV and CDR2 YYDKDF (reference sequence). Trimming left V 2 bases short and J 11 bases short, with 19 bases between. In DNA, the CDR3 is TGTGCCACCAGCAGATCTTTTACTGAAAGCGGAGAGTACTTC. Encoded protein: CATSRSFTESGEYF.

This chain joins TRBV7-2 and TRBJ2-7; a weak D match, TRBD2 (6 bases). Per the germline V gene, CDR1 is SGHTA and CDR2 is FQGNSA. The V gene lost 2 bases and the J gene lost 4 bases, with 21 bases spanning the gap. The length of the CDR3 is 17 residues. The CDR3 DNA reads TGTGCCAGCAGCTTAAGGGGTCTCGCTAGCGAGTTTTACGAGCAGTACTTC. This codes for CASSLRGLASEFYEQYF.

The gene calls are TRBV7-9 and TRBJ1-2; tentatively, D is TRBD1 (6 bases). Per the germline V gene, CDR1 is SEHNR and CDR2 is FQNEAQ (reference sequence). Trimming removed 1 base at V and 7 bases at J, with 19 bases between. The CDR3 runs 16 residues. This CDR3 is CASSLGGSRDMFGYTF. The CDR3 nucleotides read TGTGCCAGCAGCTTAGGAGGGAGTCGGGACATGTTTGGCTACACCTTC.

The DNA for the CDR3 is TGTGCCAGCGCTACTTCCTACGAGCAGTACTTC. This sequence encodes CASATSYEQYF. This chain uses TRBV28 with TRBJ2-7; D ambiguous. Germline lookup yields CDR1 MDHEN and CDR2 SYDVKM. This CDR3 region has 11 residues. Trimming stripped 8 bases from V and 1 base from J, with 6 bases between.

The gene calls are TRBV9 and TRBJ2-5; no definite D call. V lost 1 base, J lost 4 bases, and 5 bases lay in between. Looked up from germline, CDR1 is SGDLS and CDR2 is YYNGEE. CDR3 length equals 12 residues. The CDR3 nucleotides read TGTGCCAGCAGCGTAATCGGAGAGACCCAGTACTTC. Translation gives CASSVIGETQYF.

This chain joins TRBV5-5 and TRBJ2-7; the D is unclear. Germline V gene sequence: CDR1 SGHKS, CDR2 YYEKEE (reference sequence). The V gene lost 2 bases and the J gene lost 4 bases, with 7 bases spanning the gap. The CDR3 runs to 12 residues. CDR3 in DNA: TGTGCCAGCAGCTTTCCTCTGTACGAGCAGTACTTC. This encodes CASSFPLYEQYF.